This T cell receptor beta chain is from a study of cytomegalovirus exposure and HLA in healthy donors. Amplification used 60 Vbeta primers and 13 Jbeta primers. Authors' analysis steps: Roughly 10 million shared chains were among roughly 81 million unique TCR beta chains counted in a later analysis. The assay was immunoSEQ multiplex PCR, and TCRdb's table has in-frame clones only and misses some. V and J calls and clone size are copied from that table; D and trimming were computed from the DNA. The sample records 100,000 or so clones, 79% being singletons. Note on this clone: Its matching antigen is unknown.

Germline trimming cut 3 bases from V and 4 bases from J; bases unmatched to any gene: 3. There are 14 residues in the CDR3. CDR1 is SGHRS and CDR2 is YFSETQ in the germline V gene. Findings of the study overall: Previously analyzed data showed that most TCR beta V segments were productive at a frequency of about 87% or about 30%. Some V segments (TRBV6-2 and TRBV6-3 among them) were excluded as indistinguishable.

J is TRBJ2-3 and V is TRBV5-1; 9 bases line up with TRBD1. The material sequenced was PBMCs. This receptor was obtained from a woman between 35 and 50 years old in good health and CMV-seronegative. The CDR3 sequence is CASSSRTGADTQYF. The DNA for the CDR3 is TGCGCCAGCAGCTCAAGGACAGGGGCAGATACGCAGTATTTT.